The sequence of this T cell receptor beta chain was determined in a study of identical twins (TCRdb year 2016). Background for the entire study: To test whether fetal clonotypes persist, this study deep-sequenced TCR alpha and beta repertoires from monozygotic twins, from unrelated adults of various ages, and from cord blood. To rule out contamination, replicate twin experiments were performed at different times with different library preparation protocols. What the study reported, not specific to this receptor: Compared with coincidental sharing between unrelated individuals, an excess of low generation-probability sequences was observed among out-of-frame TCR alpha sequences shared between twins. The excess sharing between twins in beta out-of-frame sequences was weaker because fewer shared sequences reduced the signal-to-noise ratio. Because the same donors could not be followed over many years, the conclusions depended on cross-sectional statistical analysis. Out-of-frame TCR alpha sharing in monozygotic twins was systematically underestimated by recombination models, whereas sharing between unrelated individuals was in agreement with the recombination models. Invariant T cells such as MAIT and iNKT could partly confound zero-insertion analyses, though diverse VJ usage argued against this for most clonotypes. Abundant cord blood beta clonotypes had fewer insertions, young adult naive repertoires showed a similar but weaker trend, and memory repertoires showed no such trend.

Library creation used 5' RACE. The instrument given in TCRdb is Illumina HiSeq 2000. Template switching added a universal primer binding site, and the final cDNA carried a unique molecular identifier that allowed TCR cDNA molecules to be counted accurately. First-strand cDNA for TCR alpha and beta chains was synthesized from specific primers in the conserved constant-segment region. To control for contamination, every cDNA library carried two barcodes: a SMART-Mk sample barcode plus Illumina barcodes. TruSeq adapter sequences and Illumina sample barcodes were added in two successive PCR steps. Sequencing of the TCR alpha and beta cDNA libraries was done on the Illumina HiSeq platform using custom primers. On the authors' methods: Unique molecular identifiers were extracted from raw reads with MiGEC, and CDR3 positions were determined with MiXCR. Recombination models were inferred per individual with the repgenHMM and IGoR tools using an EM algorithm. Shared clonotypes were analyzed with the tcR package in R, and sharing was normalized by the product of cloneset sizes. To study raw recombination free of thymic and clonal selection effects, out-of-frame nonproductive sequences were analyzed. TCRdb applied fastp at Q25 and MiXCR to the public reads, then kept only in-frame beta chains. Rows are combined by CDR3 protein, so each entry shows the most common genes and DNA. TCRdb, not the authors, supplied the V and J calls. The sample has hundreds of thousands of distinct CDR3 sequences on record, about 20% of them singletons. Approximately 4.5% of the sample is in the top ten clones.

V gives up 1 base and J gives up 7 bases, and the segment between their germline ends measures 8 bases. The CDR3 has 13 amino acids, counting the end cysteine and phenylalanine. The CDR3 DNA has 39 bases and is translated from base 1. From the germline V gene, CDR1 is MGHRA and CDR2 is YSYEKL. This clonotype was recorded a few times. Which antigen it targets is not known. Per-base qualities were not stored, and no clone one base away is much larger. Every donor was a healthy Caucasian. Three pairs of female monozygotic twins, all aged about 18 to 30 years, made up the twin cohort. Peripheral blood mononuclear cells were the source from which RNA for the TCR libraries was isolated. In addition, the sample was reused for a study of T cells expressing NK-cell markers. From the second report: Three sorted T-cell subsets (CD3+CD56+NKG2C+, CD3+CD56+NKG2C- and CD3+CD56-NKG2C+) from several donors had their TCR beta-chain repertoires profiled. Seven of the eight sequenced donors were HCMV-seropositive and one was HCMV-seronegative. In several experiments an anti-gammadeltaTCR antibody was added to restrict sorting to alphabetaTCR-expressing T cells. In six donors, the dominant CD3+CD56+NKG2C+ clonotypes were among the top 10 CD8+ clonotypes and accounted for about 1.0-7.5% of CD8+ T cells. Those dominant clonotypes were again the most abundant among CD3+CD56-NKG2C+ cells in several donors, at roughly 28.3-60.1%. It remained unclear whether the expanded NKG2C-expressing T cell clones were specific for HCMV antigens. The study sequenced eight donors, all healthy volunteers chosen at random: three men and five women. HCMV-specific IgG was detected in serum with a commercial ELISA kit to determine HCMV serostatus. For about 6 donors, unsorted PBMC were also used to sequence bulk peripheral blood T-cell repertoires. MIGEC handled demultiplexing of the reads and grouping by UMI, while MiTCR was used to assemble and quantify clonotypes. Only TCR cDNA sequences supported by at least two reads were kept to exclude erroneous sequences. The tcR package was used for downstream repertoire analysis, and clonotypes were matched across fractions by CDR3 nucleotide sequence plus V segment. Antigen specificity was annotated against VDJdb with VDJmatch, allowing one amino acid substitution in CDR3.

The chain is encoded by TRBV4-1 joined to TRBJ2-1; the D region may be TRBD1 or TRBD2, each matching 5 bases equally. Sample: PBMCs. The clonotype originates from a woman under 30 in good health. The CDR3 has the sequence CASSQGWGNEQFF. The DNA sequence is given as TGCGCCAGCAGCCAAGGGTGGGGGAATGAGCAGTTCTTC.